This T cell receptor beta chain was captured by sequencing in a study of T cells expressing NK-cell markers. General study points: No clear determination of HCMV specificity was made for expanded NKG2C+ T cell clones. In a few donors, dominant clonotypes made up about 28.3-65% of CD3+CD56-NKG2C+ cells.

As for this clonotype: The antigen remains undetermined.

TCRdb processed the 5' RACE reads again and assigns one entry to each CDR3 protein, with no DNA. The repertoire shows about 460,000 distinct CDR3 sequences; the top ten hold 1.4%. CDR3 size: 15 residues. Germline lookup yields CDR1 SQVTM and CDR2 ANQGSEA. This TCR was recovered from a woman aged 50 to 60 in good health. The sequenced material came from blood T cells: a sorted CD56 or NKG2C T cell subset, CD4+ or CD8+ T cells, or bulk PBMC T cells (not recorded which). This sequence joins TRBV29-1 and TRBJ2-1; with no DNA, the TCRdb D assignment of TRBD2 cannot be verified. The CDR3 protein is CSGALAGVVKNEQFF.